This entry describes one T cell receptor (beta chain). Its antigen is not identified. The sample originates from a study of T cells in localized non-small cell lung cancer. The study's findings and limits: Patients showing higher blood T cell density tended to see longer overall survival. A single tumor region was sequenced, leaving heterogeneity possible. Appearance in adjacent lung was seen for a median around 60 of the top 100 tumor clones.

Germline V lookup: CDR1 SEHNR, CDR2 FQNEAQ (reference sequence). There are 15 residues in the CDR3. V dropped 5 bases and J dropped 2 bases, with 15 bases sitting between them. Assay: immunoSEQ multiplex PCR; the TCRdb copy retains only in-frame clones and omits some. In the table there are some 30,000 clones, around 93% of which are singletons. The TCR sequence derives from a female donor older than 55 with stage II lung adenocarcinoma. This sequence joins TRBV7-9 and TRBJ1-2; D is uncertain. Sequences were derived from peripheral blood mononuclear cells, sampled before any cancer treatment. The DNA of the CDR3 is TGTGCCAGCAGCCTCGTAAGAGGAGCGAACTATGGCTACACCTTC. This encodes CASSLVRGANYGYTF.